The entry below gives a single T cell receptor (beta chain) sequence along with its context. Other DNA variants within this sample encode the same CDR3. These data belong to a study of blood T cell repertoires in COVID-19. Germline V lookup: CDR1 SGHRS, CDR2 YFSETQ. CDR3 length: 13 residues. The V gene lost 0 bases and the J gene lost 4 bases, with 7 bases spanning the gap. Method: immunoSEQ multiplex PCR; TCRdb's copy keeps in-frame clones and lacks some. The sample records about 200,000 clones, 75% to 90% being singletons. Participants classified as exposed had met a COVID-19 case within 2 weeks before study entry.

This clonotype was sampled from a young woman who had been exposed to COVID-19. The chain couples TRBV5-1 to TRBJ1-2; D not certain. The specimen sequenced was PBMCs or T cells enriched from blood (not recorded which). The CDR3 reads CASSLGSSYGYTF. DNA for the CDR3: TGCGCCAGCAGCTTGGGTAGTTCCTATGGCTACACCTTC.